The 10 T cell receptor beta chains below come from one sample, sequenced in a study of vaccination effects on CD4 cells after COVID-19 (dated by TCRdb to between 2022 and 2023). These TCRs' antigens remain unknown. The ViraFEST assay stimulated PBMC with viral peptide pools and then used TCR sequencing to identify antigen-specific CD4+ T cell clonotypes by expansion. After about 10 days of culture, CD4+ T cells were isolated with the EasySep CD4+ T cell isolation kit. None of the healthy vaccine recipients had a prior SARS-CoV-2 infection, which was confirmed by nucleocapsid antibody tests that came back negative both before and after vaccination. The library was obtained by the immunoSEQ multiplex PCR assay. The table comes from immuneACCESS by way of TCRdb, which keeps in-frame sequences with V and J called. Part of the clones is missing from these tables; in studies checked, under half for an unresolved V gene and the rest for unknown reasons. This sample is represented by around 45,000 clones; 70% to 80% of them were singletons. The top ten clonotypes cover 10% to 13% of the sample.

Sequencing used CD4+ T cells from PBMCs cultured with SARS-CoV-2 spike peptides, obtained before COVID-19 vaccination. What this sample's cell subset or site label stands for: SARS-CoV-2 spike overlapping peptide pool stimulation. The receptors were sampled from a human donor who received a COVID-19 vaccine.

This clone turned up a few times. The chain carries TRBV19 and TRBJ1-2; D is ambiguous. CDR3 length equals 13 residues. The germline gives CDR1 LNHDA, CDR2 SQIVND (reference sequence). The ends were cut back, 5 bases at V and 3 bases at J, with 10 bases in the middle. The CDR3 region has the DNA TGTGCCAGTAGTCGGGCGGAGGACTATGGCTACACCTTC. Its translation: CASSRAEDYGYTF.

The chain has TRBV30 and TRBJ1-3; D gene uncertain. V lost 0 bases to trimming and J lost 3 bases, with 24 bases between them. The CDR3 totals 19 residues. Germline assignment: CDR1 GTSNPN and CDR2 SVGIG (reference sequence). The CDR3 is CAWSVGFGTPISSGNTIYF. Written as DNA, the CDR3 is TGTGCCTGGAGTGTGGGCTTCGGAACACCGATTTCCAGTGGAAACACCATATATTTT.

The rearrangement uses TRBV6-5 and TRBJ1-4; D unresolved. Trimming removed 2 bases at V and 6 bases at J, with 13 bases between. Germline V gene sequence: CDR1 MNHEY, CDR2 SVGAGI. The CDR3 covers 15 residues. CDR3 nucleotide sequence: TGTGCCAGCAGTTACAGTATGATGGCAGATGAAAAACTGTTTTTT. Residues: CASSYSMMADEKLFF.

This sequence joins TRBV12-3 or TRBV12-4 and TRBJ2-5; D is unclear. The V end was cut by 6 bases, the J end by 4 bases, with 9 bases between. The CDR3 sequence is 12 residues long. CDR3 nucleotide sequence: TGTGCCAGCAGACCTGCGACAGAGACCCAGTACTTC. Translation gives CASRPATETQYF.

This clone was seen just once. V gene TRBV30 combines with J gene TRBJ2-3; 8 bases are a match to TRBD2. The CDR3 has 11 amino acids. Germline V lookup: CDR1 GTSNPN, CDR2 SVGIG (reference sequence). V shed 5 bases, J shed 7 bases, and the junction held 2 bases outside the gene matches. As DNA, the CDR3 is TGTGCCTGGGCGGGGGGCTATACGCAGTATTTT. Translating gives CAWAGGYTQYF.

This clone was found a few times. The rearrangement links TRBV19 to TRBJ1-5, with TRBD1 as a possible D gene (6 bases). This CDR3 spans 16 amino acids. V was shortened by 2 bases and J by 2 bases, with 13 bases between the two germline ends. The V gene's germline CDR1 is LNHDA and CDR2 SQIVND (reference sequence). In nucleotides, the CDR3 is TGTGCCAGTAGTATAAGTAGGGCAGGGGGCAATCAGCCCCAGCATTTT. Translated, it gives CASSISRAGGNQPQHF.

This rearrangement joins TRBV6-5 to TRBJ1-1; D might be TRBD1 (5 bases). V lost 1 base and J lost 4, with 10 bases in between. The germline V gene encodes CDR1 MNHEY and CDR2 SVGAGI. The CDR3 contains 14 residues. CDR3 amino acids: CASSYWGISTEAFF. The CDR3 DNA is TGTGCCAGCAGTTACTGGGGGATCAGCACTGAAGCTTTCTTT.

This clone was found a few times. The genes are TRBV7-2 and TRBJ2-1; 7 nucleotides agree with TRBD1. The trim removed 0 bases at V and 13 bases at J, leaving 6 bases unmatched. This CDR3 region has 13 residues. Germline V gene data show CDR1 as SGHTA and CDR2 as FQGNSA. CDR3 DNA sequence: TGTGCCAGCAGCTTAGCCCGGGACAGAAAACAGTTCTTC. Translating gives CASSLARDRKQFF.

This chain links TRBV7-2 with TRBJ2-6; 9 bases agree with TRBD1. From germline, CDR1 is SGHTA and CDR2 FQGNSA. J lost 2 bases, V lost 5 bases, and 7 bases had no gene match. The CDR3 extends over 17 amino acids. CDR3 sequence: CASSAQGAQAGANVLTF. CDR3 DNA sequence: TGTGCCAGCAGCGCACAGGGGGCACAGGCTGGGGCCAACGTCCTGACTTTC.

This clone has a handful of counts. The chain carries TRBV7-8 and TRBJ2-1, with 11 bases matching TRBD2. The CDR3 covers 17 residues. Unmatched junction bases numbered 9, after V lost 0 bases and J lost 8 bases. In germline, CDR1 is SGHVS, CDR2 FQNEAQ. DNA of the CDR3: TGTGCCAGCAGCTTAGCGCGGTCTAGCGGGGGGATAGATGAGCAGTTCTTC. This sequence encodes CASSLARSSGGIDEQFF.